This T cell receptor (beta chain) was sequenced for a study of beta chain features in type 1 diabetes. The CDR3 has 13 residues. V was clipped by 8 bases and J by 6 bases, with 16 bases between them. This clone occurred a few times. What it binds is not known. Study findings and constraints: VDJ junctions sequenced from type 1 diabetes patients showed fewer insertions and more deletions. For Type 1 diabetes patients, all four CD4+ subsets carried TCRB CDR3s that were moderately but significantly shorter. Sequencing of cDNA might inflate the share of cells that strongly express TCR.

The sequenced template was cDNA made from the entire isolated RNA. The assay was immunoSEQ multiplex PCR, and TCRdb's table has in-frame clones only and misses some. The table includes 100,000 to 150,000 clones, 7% to 10% detected once. The sequence derives from a young man with type 1 diabetes. The sample taken for sequencing was central memory CD4+ T cells from blood. This rearrangement joins TRBV23-1 to TRBJ2-5; D is unclear. TRBV23-1 is placed among ORFs of uncertain function. The CDR3 region has the DNA TGCGCCAGCCCTCACGTGAGGTGGAAGACCCAGTACTTC. Translating it yields CASPHVRWKTQYF.